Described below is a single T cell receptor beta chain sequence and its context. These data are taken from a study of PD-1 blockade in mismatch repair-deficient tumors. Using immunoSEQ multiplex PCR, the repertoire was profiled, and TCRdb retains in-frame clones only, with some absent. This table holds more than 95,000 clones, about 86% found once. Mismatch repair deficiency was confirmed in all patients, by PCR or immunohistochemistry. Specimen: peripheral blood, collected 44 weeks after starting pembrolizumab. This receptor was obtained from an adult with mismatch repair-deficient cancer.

The CDR3 is CASSISAGIEAFF. The CDR3 DNA sequence: TGTGCCAGCAGTATCTCAGCGGGAATTGAAGCTTTCTTT. The rearrangement links TRBV27 to TRBJ1-1; the D is unclear. This CDR3 is built from 13 residues. Trimming removed 5 bases from V and 7 bases from J, with 14 bases in between. CDR1 and CDR2 from the germline V gene are MNHEY and SMNVEV (reference sequence).